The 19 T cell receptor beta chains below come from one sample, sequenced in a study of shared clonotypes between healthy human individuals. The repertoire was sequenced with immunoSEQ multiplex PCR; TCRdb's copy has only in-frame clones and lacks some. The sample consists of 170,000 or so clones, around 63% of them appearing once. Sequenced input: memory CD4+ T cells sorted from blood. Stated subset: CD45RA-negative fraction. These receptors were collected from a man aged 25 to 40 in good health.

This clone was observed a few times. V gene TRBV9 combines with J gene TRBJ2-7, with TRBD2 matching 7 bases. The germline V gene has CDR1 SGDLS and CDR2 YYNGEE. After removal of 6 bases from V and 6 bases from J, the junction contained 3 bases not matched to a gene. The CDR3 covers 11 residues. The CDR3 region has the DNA TGTGCCAGCACCCCGGGGGGCGAGCAGTACTTC. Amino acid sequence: CASTPGGEQYF.

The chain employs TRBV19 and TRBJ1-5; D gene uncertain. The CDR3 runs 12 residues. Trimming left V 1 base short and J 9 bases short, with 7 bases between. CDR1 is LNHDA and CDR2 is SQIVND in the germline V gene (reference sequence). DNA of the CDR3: TGTGCCAGTAGTATAGGGGATCGGCCCCAGCATTTT. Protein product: CASSIGDRPQHF.

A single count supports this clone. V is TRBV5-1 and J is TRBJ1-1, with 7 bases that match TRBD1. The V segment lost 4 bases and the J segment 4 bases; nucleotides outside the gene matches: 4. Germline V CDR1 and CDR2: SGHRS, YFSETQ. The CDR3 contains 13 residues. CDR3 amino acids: CASSTGQTTEAFF. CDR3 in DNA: TGCGCCAGCAGCACGGGACAGACCACTGAAGCTTTCTTT.

The CDR3 sequence is CASSPSGRAYNEQFF. CDR3 DNA sequence: TGTGCCAGCAGTCCTAGCGGGAGGGCCTACAATGAGCAGTTCTTC. The genes are TRBV25-1 and TRBJ2-1, with 12 bases fitting TRBD2. This CDR3 region has 15 residues. Germline-derived CDR1 and CDR2 are MGHDK and SYGVNS. The ends lost 5 bases at V and 2 bases at J; junction bases unmatched: 1.

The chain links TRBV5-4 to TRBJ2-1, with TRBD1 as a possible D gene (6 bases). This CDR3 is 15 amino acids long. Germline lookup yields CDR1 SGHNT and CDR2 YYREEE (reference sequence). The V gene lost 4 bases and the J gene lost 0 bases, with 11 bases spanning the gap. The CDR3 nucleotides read TGTGCCAGCAGCCCAGGGGTTGCCTCCTACAATGAGCAGTTCTTC. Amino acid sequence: CASSPGVASYNEQFF.

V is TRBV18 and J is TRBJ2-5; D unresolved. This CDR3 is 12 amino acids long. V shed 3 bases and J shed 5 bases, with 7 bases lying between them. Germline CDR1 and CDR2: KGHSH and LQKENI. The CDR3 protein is CASSPILETQYF. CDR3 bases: TGTGCCAGCTCACCGATCTTGGAGACCCAGTACTTC.

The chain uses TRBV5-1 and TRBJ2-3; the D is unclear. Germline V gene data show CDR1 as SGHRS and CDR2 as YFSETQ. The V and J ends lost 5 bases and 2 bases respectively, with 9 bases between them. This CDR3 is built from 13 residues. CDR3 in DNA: TGCGCCAGCAGAGGATGGGACACAGATACGCAGTATTTT. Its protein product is CASRGWDTDTQYF.

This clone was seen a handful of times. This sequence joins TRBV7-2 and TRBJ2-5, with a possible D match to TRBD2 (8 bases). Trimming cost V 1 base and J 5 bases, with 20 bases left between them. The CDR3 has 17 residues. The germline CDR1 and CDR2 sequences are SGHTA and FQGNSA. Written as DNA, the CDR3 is TGTGCCAGCAGCTTAGGGAGCGGGAGACAGGGAGGGGAGACCCAGTACTTC. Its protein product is CASSLGSGRQGGETQYF. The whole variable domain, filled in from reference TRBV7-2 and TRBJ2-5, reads GAGVSQSPSNKVTEKGKDVELRCDPISGHTALYWYRQSLGQGLEFLIYFQGNSAPDKSGLPSDRFSAERTGGSVSTLTIQRTQQEDSAVYLCASSLGSGRQGGETQYFGPGTRLLVL.

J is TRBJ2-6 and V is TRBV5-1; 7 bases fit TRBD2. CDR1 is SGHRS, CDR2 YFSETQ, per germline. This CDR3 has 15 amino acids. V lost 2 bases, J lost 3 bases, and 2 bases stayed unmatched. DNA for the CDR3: TGCGCCAGCAGCTTTTCGGGAGGTGGGGCCAACGTCCTGACTTTC. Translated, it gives CASSFSGGGANVLTF.

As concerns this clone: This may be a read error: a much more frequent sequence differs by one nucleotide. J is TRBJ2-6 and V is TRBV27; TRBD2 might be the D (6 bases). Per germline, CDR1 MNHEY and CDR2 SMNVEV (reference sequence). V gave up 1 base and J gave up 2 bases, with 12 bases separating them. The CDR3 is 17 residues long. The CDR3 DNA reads TGTGCCAGCAGTTTATTTGGCGGGATGGCTGGGGCCAACGTCCTGACTTTC. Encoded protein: CASSLFGGMAGANVLTF.

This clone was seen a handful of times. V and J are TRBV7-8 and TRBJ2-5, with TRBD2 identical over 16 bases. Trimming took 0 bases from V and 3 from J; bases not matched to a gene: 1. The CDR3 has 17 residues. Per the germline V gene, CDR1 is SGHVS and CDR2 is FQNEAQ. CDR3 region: CASSLAGLAGGKETQYF. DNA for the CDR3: TGTGCCAGCAGCTTAGCGGGACTAGCGGGAGGGAAAGAGACCCAGTACTTC. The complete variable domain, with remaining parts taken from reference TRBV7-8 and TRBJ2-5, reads GAGVSQSPRYKVAKRGQDVALRCDPISGHVSLFWYQQALGQGPEFLTYFQNEAQLDKSGLPSDRFFAERPEGSVSTLKIQRTQQEDSAVYLCASSLAGLAGGKETQYFGPGTRLLVL.

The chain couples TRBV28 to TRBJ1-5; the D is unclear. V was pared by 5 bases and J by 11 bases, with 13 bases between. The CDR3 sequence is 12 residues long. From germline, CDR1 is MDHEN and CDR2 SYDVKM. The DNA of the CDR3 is TGTGCCAGCAGTACCTCCACACTCACCCAGCATTTT. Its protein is CASSTSTLTQHF.

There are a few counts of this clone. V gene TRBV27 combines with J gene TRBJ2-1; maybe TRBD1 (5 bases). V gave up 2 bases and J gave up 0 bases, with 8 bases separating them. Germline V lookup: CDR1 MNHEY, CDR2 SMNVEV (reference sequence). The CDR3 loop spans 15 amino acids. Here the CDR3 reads CASSLRQSSYNEQFF. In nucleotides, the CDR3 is TGTGCCAGCAGTTTACGACAGAGCTCCTACAATGAGCAGTTCTTC.

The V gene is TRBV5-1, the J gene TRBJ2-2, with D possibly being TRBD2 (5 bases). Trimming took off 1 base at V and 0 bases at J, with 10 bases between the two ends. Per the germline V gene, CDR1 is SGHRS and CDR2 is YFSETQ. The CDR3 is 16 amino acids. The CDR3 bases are TGCGCCAGCAGCTTGCAGCCGGGATCGAACACCGGGGAGCTGTTTTTT. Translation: CASSLQPGSNTGELFF.

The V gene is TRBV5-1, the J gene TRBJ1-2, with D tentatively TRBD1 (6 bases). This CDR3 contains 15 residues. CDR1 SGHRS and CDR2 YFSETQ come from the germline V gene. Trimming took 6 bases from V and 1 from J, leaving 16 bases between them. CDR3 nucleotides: TGCGCCAGCAAGGTATCGGGGGCGCGTAACTATGGCTACACCTTC. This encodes CASKVSGARNYGYTF.

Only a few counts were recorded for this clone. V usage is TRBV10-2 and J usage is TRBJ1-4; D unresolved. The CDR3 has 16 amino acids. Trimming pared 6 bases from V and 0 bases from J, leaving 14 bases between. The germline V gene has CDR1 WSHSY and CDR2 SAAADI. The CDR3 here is CASRPSGSATNEKLFF. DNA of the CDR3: TGCGCCAGCAGGCCCAGCGGCAGTGCAACTAATGAAAAACTGTTTTTT.

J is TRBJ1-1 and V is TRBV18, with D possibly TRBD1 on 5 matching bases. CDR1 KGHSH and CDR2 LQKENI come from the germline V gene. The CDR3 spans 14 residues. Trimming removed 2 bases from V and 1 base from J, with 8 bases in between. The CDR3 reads CASSPGAENTEAFF. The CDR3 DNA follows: TGTGCCAGCTCACCAGGGGCGGAGAACACTGAAGCTTTCTTT. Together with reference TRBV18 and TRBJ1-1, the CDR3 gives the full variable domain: NAGVMQNPRHLVRRRGQEARLRCSPMKGHSHVYWYRQLPEEGLKFMVYLQKENIIDESGMPKERFSAEFPKEGPSILRIQQVVRGDSAAYFCASSPGAENTEAFFGQGTRLTVV.

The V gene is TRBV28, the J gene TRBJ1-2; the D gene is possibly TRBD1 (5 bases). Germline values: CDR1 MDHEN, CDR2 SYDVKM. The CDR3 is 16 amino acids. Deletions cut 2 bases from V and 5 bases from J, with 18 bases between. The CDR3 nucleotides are TGTGCCAGCAGTTTACCAGGGAGACTCGGGGAATATGGCTACACCTTC. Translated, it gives CASSLPGRLGEYGYTF.

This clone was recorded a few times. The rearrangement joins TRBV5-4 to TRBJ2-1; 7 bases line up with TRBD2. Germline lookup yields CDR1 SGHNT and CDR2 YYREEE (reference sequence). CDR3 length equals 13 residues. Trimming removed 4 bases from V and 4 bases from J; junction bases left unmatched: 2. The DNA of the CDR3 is TGTGCCAGCAGCGGGAGGGGATACAATGAGCAGTTCTTC. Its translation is CASSGRGYNEQFF.